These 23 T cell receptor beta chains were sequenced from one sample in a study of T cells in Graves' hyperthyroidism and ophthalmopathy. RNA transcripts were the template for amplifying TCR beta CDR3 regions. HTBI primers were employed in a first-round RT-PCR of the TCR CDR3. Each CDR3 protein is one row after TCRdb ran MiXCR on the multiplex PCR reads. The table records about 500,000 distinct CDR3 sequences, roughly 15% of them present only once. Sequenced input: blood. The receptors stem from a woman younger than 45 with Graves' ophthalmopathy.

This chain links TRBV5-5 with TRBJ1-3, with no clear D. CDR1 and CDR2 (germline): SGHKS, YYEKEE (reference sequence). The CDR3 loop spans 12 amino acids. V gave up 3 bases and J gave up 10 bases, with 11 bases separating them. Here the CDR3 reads CASSSALGTIYF. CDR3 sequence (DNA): TGTGCCAGCAGCTCCGCTTTGGGGACCATATATTTT.

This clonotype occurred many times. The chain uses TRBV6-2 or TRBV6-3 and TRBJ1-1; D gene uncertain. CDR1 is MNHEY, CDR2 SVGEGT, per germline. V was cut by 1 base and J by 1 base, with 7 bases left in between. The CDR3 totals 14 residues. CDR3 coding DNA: TGTGCCAGCAGTTACTTCGGGGAGAACACTGAAGCTTTCTTT. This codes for CASSYFGENTEAFF.

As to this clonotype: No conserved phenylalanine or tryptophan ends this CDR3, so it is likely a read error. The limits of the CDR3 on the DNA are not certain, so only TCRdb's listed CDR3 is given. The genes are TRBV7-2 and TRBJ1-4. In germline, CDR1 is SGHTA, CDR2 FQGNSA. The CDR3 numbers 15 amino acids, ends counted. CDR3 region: CASSFEPATNEKLFV.

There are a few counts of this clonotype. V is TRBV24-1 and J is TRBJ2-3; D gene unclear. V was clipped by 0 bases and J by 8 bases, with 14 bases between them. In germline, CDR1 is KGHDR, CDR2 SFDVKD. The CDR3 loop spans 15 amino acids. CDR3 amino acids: CATSDLPDPPGTQYF. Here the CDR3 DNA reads TGTGCCACCAGTGATTTGCCGGACCCGCCGGGTACGCAGTATTTT.

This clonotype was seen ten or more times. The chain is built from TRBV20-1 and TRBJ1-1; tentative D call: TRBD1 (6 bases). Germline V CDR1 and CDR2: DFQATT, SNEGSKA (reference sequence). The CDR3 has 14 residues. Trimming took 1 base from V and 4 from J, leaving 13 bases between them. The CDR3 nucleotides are TGCAGTGCTAGAGGTCAAGGGGGAGGCACTGAAGCTTTCTTT. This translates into CSARGQGGGTEAFF.

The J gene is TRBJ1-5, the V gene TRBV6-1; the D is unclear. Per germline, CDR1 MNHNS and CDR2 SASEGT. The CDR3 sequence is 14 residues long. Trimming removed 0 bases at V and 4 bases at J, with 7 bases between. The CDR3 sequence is CASSEALGNQPQHF. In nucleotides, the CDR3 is TGTGCCAGCAGTGAAGCGCTGGGTAATCAGCCCCAGCATTTT.

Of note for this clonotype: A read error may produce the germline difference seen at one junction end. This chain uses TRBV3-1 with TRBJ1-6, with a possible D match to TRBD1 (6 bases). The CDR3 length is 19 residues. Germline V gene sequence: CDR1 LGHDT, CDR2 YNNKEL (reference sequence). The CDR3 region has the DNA TGTGCCGGCAGCCCTCAGAAGATATTTTCACAGGGAAACAATTCACCCCTCCACTTT. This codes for CAGSPQKIFSQGNNSPLHF. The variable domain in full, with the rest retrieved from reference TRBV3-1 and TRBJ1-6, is DTAVSQTPKYLVTQMGNDKSIKCEQNLGHDTMYWYKQDSKKFLKIMFSYNNKELIINETVPNRFSPKSPDKAHLNLHINSLELGDSAVYFCAGSPQKIFSQGNNSPLHFGNGTRLTVT.

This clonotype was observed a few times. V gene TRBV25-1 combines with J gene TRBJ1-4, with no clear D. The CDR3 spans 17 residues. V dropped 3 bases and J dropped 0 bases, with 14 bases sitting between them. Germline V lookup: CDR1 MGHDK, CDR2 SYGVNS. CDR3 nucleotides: TGTGCCAGCAGTGACCCTCTTGACGGTTCAACTAATGAAAAACTGTTTTTT. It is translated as CASSDPLDGSTNEKLFF.

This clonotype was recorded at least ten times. CDR3 coding DNA: TGTGCCACCAGTGAGGGGGGACAGGGTGATCAGCCCCAGCATTTT. Translating gives CATSEGGQGDQPQHF. The chain couples TRBV24-1 to TRBJ1-5; 9 positions match TRBD1. Trimming at V came to 4 bases and at J to 5 bases, leaving 5 bases not matched to a gene. In germline, CDR1 is KGHDR, CDR2 SFDVKD. This CDR3 has 15 amino acids.

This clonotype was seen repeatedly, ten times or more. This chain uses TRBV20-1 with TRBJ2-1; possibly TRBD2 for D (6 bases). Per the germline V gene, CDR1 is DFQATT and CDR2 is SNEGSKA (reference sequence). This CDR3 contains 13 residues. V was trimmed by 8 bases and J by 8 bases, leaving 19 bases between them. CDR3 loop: CSPVSDYPHEQFF. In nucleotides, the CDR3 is TGCAGTCCTGTCTCGGACTATCCCCATGAGCAGTTCTTC.

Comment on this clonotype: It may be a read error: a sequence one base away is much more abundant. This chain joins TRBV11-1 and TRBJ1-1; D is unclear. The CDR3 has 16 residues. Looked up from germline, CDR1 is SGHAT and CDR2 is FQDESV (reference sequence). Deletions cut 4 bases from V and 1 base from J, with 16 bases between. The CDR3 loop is CASSSEVWTENTEAFF. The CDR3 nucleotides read TGTGCCAGCAGCTCAGAGGTTTGGACTGAGAACACTGAAGCTTTCTTT.

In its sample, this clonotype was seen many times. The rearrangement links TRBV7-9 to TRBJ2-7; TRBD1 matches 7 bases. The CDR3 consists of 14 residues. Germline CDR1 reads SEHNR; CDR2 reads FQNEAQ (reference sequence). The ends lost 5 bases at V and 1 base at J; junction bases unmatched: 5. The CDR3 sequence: CASSPGDSSYEQYF. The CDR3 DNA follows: TGTGCCAGCAGCCCCGGGGACAGTTCCTACGAGCAGTACTTC.

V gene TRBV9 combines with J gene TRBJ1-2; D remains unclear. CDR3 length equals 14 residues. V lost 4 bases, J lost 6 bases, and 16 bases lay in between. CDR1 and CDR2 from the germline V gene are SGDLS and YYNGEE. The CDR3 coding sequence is TGTGCCAGCAGCTCACGCATAGGCACGAATGGCTACACCTTC. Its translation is CASSSRIGTNGYTF. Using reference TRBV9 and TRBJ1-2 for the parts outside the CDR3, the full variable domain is DSGVTQTPKHLITATGQRVTLRCSPRSGDLSVYWYQQSLDQGLQFLIQYYNGEERAKGNILERFSAQQFPDLHSELNLSSLELGDSALYFCASSSRIGTNGYTFGSGTRLTVV.

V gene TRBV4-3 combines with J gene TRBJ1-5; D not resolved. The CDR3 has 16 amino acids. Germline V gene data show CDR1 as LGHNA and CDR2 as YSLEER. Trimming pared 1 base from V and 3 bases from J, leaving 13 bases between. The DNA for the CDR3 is TGCGCCAGCAGCCAAGTGGTTGGACGGTACAATCAGCCCCAGCATTTT. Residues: CASSQVVGRYNQPQHF.

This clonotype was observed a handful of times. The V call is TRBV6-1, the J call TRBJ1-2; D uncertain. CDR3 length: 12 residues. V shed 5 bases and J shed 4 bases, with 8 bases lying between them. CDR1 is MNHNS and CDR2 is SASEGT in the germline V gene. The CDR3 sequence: CASSKEIYGYTF. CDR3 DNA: TGTGCCAGCAGTAAGGAGATCTATGGCTACACCTTC.

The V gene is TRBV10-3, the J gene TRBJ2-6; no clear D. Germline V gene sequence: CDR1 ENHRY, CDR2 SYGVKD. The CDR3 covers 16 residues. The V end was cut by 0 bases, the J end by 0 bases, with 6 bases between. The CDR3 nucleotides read TGTGCCATCAGTGAGTCTCCAAACTCTGGGGCCAACGTCCTGACTTTC. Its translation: CAISESPNSGANVLTF.

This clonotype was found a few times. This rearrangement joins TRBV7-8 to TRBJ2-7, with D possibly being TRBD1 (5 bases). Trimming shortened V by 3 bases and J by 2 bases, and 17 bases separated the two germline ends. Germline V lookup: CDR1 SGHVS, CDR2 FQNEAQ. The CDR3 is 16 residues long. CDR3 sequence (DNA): TGTGCCAGCAGCTTTAGGTCTTGGACGGACACCTACGAGCAGTACTTC. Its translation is CASSFRSWTDTYEQYF. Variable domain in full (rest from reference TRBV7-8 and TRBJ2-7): GAGVSQSPRYKVAKRGQDVALRCDPISGHVSLFWYQQALGQGPEFLTYFQNEAQLDKSGLPSDRFFAERPEGSVSTLKIQRTQQEDSAVYLCASSFRSWTDTYEQYFGPGTRLTVT.

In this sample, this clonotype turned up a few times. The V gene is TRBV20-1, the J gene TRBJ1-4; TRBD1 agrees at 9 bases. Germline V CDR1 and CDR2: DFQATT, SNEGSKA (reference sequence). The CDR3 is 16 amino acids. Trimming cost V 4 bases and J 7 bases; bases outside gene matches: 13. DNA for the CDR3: TGCAGTGCTACGGACAGGGGTAAAGGATTAGGTGAAAAACTGTTTTTT. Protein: CSATDRGKGLGEKLFF.

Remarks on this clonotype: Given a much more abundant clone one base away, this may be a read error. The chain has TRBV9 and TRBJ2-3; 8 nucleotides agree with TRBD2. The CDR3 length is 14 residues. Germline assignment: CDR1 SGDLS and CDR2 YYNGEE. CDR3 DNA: TGTACCAGCGGCGGGAGGAGGGGGTCAGATACGCAGTATTTT. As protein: CTSGGRRGSDTQYF.

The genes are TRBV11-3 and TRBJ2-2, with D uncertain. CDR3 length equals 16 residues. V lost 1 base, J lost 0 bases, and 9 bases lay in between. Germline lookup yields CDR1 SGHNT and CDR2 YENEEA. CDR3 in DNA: TGTGCCAGCAGCTTAGGGCTATCTTCGAACACCGGGGAGCTGTTTTTT. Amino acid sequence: CASSLGLSSNTGELFF.

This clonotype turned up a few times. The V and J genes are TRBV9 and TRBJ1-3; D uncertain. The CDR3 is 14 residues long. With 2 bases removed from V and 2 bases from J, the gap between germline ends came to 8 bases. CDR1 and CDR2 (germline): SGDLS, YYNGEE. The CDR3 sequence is CASSVTEAGNTIYF. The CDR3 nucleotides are TGTGCCAGCAGCGTGACTGAGGCTGGAAACACCATATATTTT.

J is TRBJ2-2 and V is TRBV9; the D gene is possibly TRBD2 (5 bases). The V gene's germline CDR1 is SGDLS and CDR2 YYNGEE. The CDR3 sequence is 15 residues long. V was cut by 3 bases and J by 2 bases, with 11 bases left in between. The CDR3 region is CASSDKWTNTGELFF. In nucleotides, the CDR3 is TGTGCCAGCAGCGATAAATGGACTAACACCGGGGAGCTGTTTTTT.

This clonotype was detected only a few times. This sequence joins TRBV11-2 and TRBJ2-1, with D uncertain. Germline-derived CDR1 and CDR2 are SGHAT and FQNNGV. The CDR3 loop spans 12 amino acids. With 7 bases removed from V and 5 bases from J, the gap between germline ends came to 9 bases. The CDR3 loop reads CASTRLNNEQFF. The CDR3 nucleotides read TGTGCCAGCACCCGACTTAACAATGAGCAGTTCTTC.